The 15 T cell receptor beta chains reported below all come from one sample, sequenced in a study of shared clonotypes between healthy human individuals. Assay used: immunoSEQ multiplex PCR; TCRdb lists only in-frame clones, some missing. Among approximately 1,000,000 clones listed, 70% to 80% were seen once. Input material: memory CD4+ T cells from PBMCs. Subset in this sample: CD45RA-negative fraction. These receptors were collected from a man between 18 and 29 years old in good health. Some clones in this sample may be carry-over from other donors' samples.

This chain joins TRBV27 and TRBJ1-1; 7 nucleotides line up with TRBD1. V shed 4 bases, J shed 1 base, and the junction held 3 bases outside the gene matches. The CDR3 has 14 amino acids. The germline V gene has CDR1 MNHEY and CDR2 SMNVEV (reference sequence). CDR3 nucleotide sequence: TGTGCCAGCAGTTCAAGACAGGGGAACACTGAAGCTTTCTTT. Protein product: CASSSRQGNTEAFF.

The rearrangement uses TRBV5-1 and TRBJ1-4; 9 bases are a match to TRBD1. CDR3 length: 15 residues. J lost 6 bases, V lost 4 bases, and 7 bases had no gene match. Germline V lookup: CDR1 SGHRS, CDR2 YFSETQ. The CDR3 region is CASSLQGAGDEKLFF. The CDR3 bases are TGCGCCAGCAGCCTACAGGGGGCGGGAGATGAAAAACTGTTTTTT. Full variable domain (missing parts from reference TRBV5-1 and TRBJ1-4): KAGVTQTPRYLIKTRGQQVTLSCSPISGHRSVSWYQQTPGQGLQFLFEYFSETQRNKGNFPGRFSGRQFSNSRSEMNVSTLELGDSALYLCASSLQGAGDEKLFFGSGTQLSVL.

The sample holds a few counts of this clone. The rearrangement links TRBV19 to TRBJ1-3, with D possibly TRBD1 on 5 matching bases. The V end lost 3 bases, the J end lost 0 bases, and 15 bases lay between the germline ends. The CDR3 contains 17 residues. Germline V gives CDR1 LNHDA, CDR2 SQIVND (reference sequence). The CDR3 nucleotides read TGTGCCAGTAGTATCAGGGAACCCGGGGACTCTGGAAACACCATATATTTT. Translating gives CASSIREPGDSGNTIYF. The variable domain in full, with the rest retrieved from reference TRBV19 and TRBJ1-3, is DGGITQSPKYLFRKEGQNVTLSCEQNLNHDAMYWYRQDPGQGLRLIYYSQIVNDFQKGDIAEGYSVSREKKESFPLTVTSAQKNPTAFYLCASSIREPGDSGNTIYFGEGSWLTVV.

This chain connects TRBV27 to TRBJ1-2, with D perhaps matching TRBD1 (5 bases). CDR3 length equals 16 residues. CDR1 MNHEY and CDR2 SMNVEV come from the germline V gene (reference sequence). With 0 bases removed from V and 4 bases from J, the gap between germline ends came to 15 bases. The CDR3 sequence: CASSLSAVGGSYGYTF. The CDR3 DNA is TGTGCCAGCAGTTTATCGGCCGTTGGGGGGTCCTATGGCTACACCTTC.

This chain joins TRBV4-2 and TRBJ2-1; 10 bases fit TRBD2. CDR3 length equals 16 residues. Germline CDR1 LGHNA, CDR2 YNFKEQ. After removal of 2 bases from V and 8 bases from J, the junction contained 9 bases not matched to a gene. As DNA, the CDR3 is TGTGCCAGCAGCCAAAGGGGGGCTAGCGGGAGAGATGAGCAGTTCTTC. Protein product: CASSQRGASGRDEQFF.

The V gene is TRBV6-1, the J gene TRBJ2-7, with 9 bases fitting TRBD1. V was clipped by 5 bases and J by 1 base; unmatched bases: 6. The CDR3 has 15 residues. The germline CDR1 and CDR2 sequences are MNHNS and SASEGT. The CDR3 sequence: CASSNRQGDSYEQYF. The DNA of the CDR3 is TGTGCCAGCAGTAACAGACAGGGGGATTCCTACGAGCAGTACTTC.

The CDR3 DNA reads as TGCGCCAGCAGCACCAAAGGGGGGCAAGAGACCCAGTACTTC. Residues: CASSTKGGQETQYF. V is TRBV5-1 and J is TRBJ2-5; D is perhaps TRBD1 or TRBD2 (6 bases each). Trimming cost V 4 bases and J 2 bases, with 12 bases left between them. The CDR3 loop spans 14 amino acids. The germline V gene has CDR1 SGHRS and CDR2 YFSETQ. The complete variable domain, with remaining parts taken from reference TRBV5-1 and TRBJ2-5, reads KAGVTQTPRYLIKTRGQQVTLSCSPISGHRSVSWYQQTPGQGLQFLFEYFSETQRNKGNFPGRFSGRQFSNSRSEMNVSTLELGDSALYLCASSTKGGQETQYFGPGTRLLVL.

The chain is built from TRBV2 and TRBJ2-5; TRBD1 aligns across 10 bases. The V gene end was trimmed by 6 bases and the J gene end by 5 bases; junction bases not matched to a gene: 18. The CDR3 runs 18 residues. The germline CDR1 and CDR2 sequences are SNHLY and FYNNEI. CDR3 residues: CASRDDRGRFVLRETQYF. The CDR3 coding sequence is TGTGCCAGCAGGGATGACAGGGGGCGATTTGTTCTAAGGGAGACCCAGTACTTC.

The chain links TRBV28 to TRBJ1-2; D is unresolved. Germline lookup yields CDR1 MDHEN and CDR2 SYDVKM. V was shortened by 8 bases and J by 0 bases, with 10 bases between the two germline ends. The CDR3 has 13 amino acids. DNA for the CDR3: TGTGCCAGCTGGTCAGACTCTAACTATGGCTACACCTTC. Protein sequence: CASWSDSNYGYTF.

In DNA form, the CDR3 reads TGTGCCAGCAGCACTCCACGGACAGGTGGAGATACGCAGTATTTT. Translating gives CASSTPRTGGDTQYF. The rearrangement joins TRBV21-1 to TRBJ2-3; no DNA check was done on the table's D call, TRBD1. TRBV21-1 has pseudogene status. CDR3 size: 15 residues.

This clone was recorded a few times. The chain is built from TRBV4-3 and TRBJ2-2; 16 bases are shared with TRBD2. The CDR3 is 19 residues long. After removal of 2 bases from V and 4 bases from J, the junction contained 7 bases not matched to a gene. CDR1 LGHNA and CDR2 YSLEER come from the germline V gene. The DNA of the CDR3 is TGCGCCAGCAGCCAACCGACGGGACTAGCGGGAGGGGTCACCGGGGAGCTGTTTTTT. Protein sequence: CASSQPTGLAGGVTGELFF.

The gene calls are TRBV28 and TRBJ2-4; 11 bases are a match to TRBD2. CDR3 length: 16 residues. V shed 2 bases and J 7 bases; nucleotides not matched to a gene: 7. Germline lookup yields CDR1 MDHEN and CDR2 SYDVKM. The CDR3 DNA is TGTGCCAGCAGTTTAACCCGAGCTAGCGGGGGGAACATTCAGTACTTC. It yields the protein CASSLTRASGGNIQYF.

The V call is TRBV28, the J call TRBJ1-2; D is uncertain. The CDR3 spans 13 residues. In germline, CDR1 is MDHEN, CDR2 SYDVKM. Trimming cost V 5 bases and J 6 bases, with 13 bases left between them. The CDR3, as DNA: TGTGCCAGCAGTGTGGTGGACGGGAATGGCTACACCTTC. Translated, it gives CASSVVDGNGYTF.

V is TRBV9 and J is TRBJ2-1; 7 bases align to TRBD1. CDR1 and CDR2 (germline): SGDLS, YYNGEE. The CDR3 has 14 residues. V shed 4 bases and J 3 bases; nucleotides not matched to a gene: 4. CDR3 protein: CASSIDRDYNEQFF. The CDR3 DNA sequence: TGTGCCAGCAGCATCGACAGGGACTACAATGAGCAGTTCTTC.

The CDR3 DNA sequence: TGTGCCAGCAGTTCCGGGACTAGCACCTACGAGCAGTACTTC. Its translation: CASSSGTSTYEQYF. The rearrangement joins TRBV7-9 to TRBJ2-7, with 9 nucleotides matching TRBD2. CDR1 is SEHNR, CDR2 FQNEAQ, per germline (reference sequence). V dropped 6 bases and J dropped 2; count of bases not matched to a gene: 5. The CDR3 runs to 14 residues. Full variable domain (remainder filled in from reference TRBV7-9 and TRBJ2-7): DTGVSQNPRHKITKRGQNVTFRCDPISEHNRLYWYRQTLGQGPEFLTYFQNEAQLEKSRLLSDRFSAERPKGSFSTLEIQRTEQGDSAMYLCASSSGTSTYEQYFGPGTRLTVT.